This T cell receptor (beta chain) appears in the sequencing data of a study of CD8 T cells in ankylosing spondylitis. This CDR3 is built from 16 residues. V was cut by 0 bases and J by 1 base, with 13 bases left in between. The germline CDR1 and CDR2 sequences are MGHRA and YSYEKL. Notes on the study in general: Typical of ankylosing spondylitis blood, it appeared, was a TCR beta motif of about eight highly homologous variants. Disease-linked clones reportedly concentrated significantly in matched ankylosing spondylitis synovial fluid.

As concerns this clonotype: Its antigen is not known.

For TCR beta, libraries came from quantitative 5'-RACE with molecular barcodes. TCRdb processed the 5' RACE reads anew with MiXCR; each CDR3 protein has one entry. The sample includes fewer than 250,000 distinct CDR3 sequences, around 19% of them seen just once. Sequencing was carried out using blood, either unsorted or a sorted T cell fraction (not recorded which). The V call is TRBV4-1, the J call TRBJ2-7; D uncertain. This clonotype originated in a male donor with ankylosing spondylitis. For the CDR3, the DNA is TGCGCCAGCAGCCAAGATCTGGCAGGAAAATCCTACGAGCAGTACTTC. This gives the protein CASSQDLAGKSYEQYF.